Listed below are T cell receptor beta chains from one sample, sequenced in a study of CXCR3-negative and CXCR3-positive naive CD8 T cells. No DNA is given; TCRdb re-called the 5' RACE reads and lists each CDR3 protein once. Reported are over 100,000 distinct CDR3 sequences; the ten largest clones contain 0.29%. The sequencing input was naive CXCR3- CD8+ T cells from blood. The receptors here all came from a human donor in good health. Some clones in this sample may be carry-over from other donors' samples. Each CDR3 is given with its conserved first and last residue.

TRBV7-7,TRBJ2-6,CASSLGAGSGANVLTF
TRBV5-4,TRBJ2-7,CASSLWVTGLEQYF
TRBV7-3,TRBJ2-7,CASSLIGTGTYEQYF
TRBV29-1,TRBJ2-5,CSVEVLRVEETQYF
TRBV25-1,TRBJ1-2,CASSGAGWDYGYTF
TRBV12-3/TRBV12-4,TRBJ2-1,CASSFQRDREGNEQFF
TRBV28,TRBJ1-1,CASSFEGFTEAFF
TRBV12-3/TRBV12-4,TRBJ2-2,CASSPPRGPDTGELFF
TRBV7-3,TRBJ2-2,CASSATVPGELFF
TRBV12-3/TRBV12-4,TRBJ2-6,CASSLQGLSGANVLTF
TRBV5-5,TRBJ2-7,CASSWASYEQYF
TRBV7-3,TRBJ2-3,CASSLTGVGTDTQYF
TRBV6-1,TRBJ2-7,CASSEVVLYEQYF
TRBV3-1,TRBJ2-1,CASSPRDWVYNEQFF
TRBV11-3,TRBJ2-1,CASSLFGTAYNEQFF
TRBV29-1,TRBJ1-2,CSVDLGQGAGYTF
TRBV29-1,TRBJ2-1,CSVGWDGSYNEQFF
TRBV12-3/TRBV12-4,TRBJ2-1,CASSLGLGLGEQFF
TRBV14,TRBJ2-7,CASSQGTSVGQYF
TRBV7-3,TRBJ2-7,CASSLSGQSSYEQYF
TRBV4-1,TRBJ2-1,CASSQEGTSGGLDEQFF
TRBV29-1,TRBJ2-5,CSVTGGWETQYF
TRBV11-2,TRBJ2-7,CASSFDPVGLALQQYF
TRBV5-5,TRBJ2-1,CASSFTGGNNEQFF
TRBV15,TRBJ2-1,CATSRVTSGGNEQFF
TRBV15,TRBJ1-5,CATSRGPDSINQPQHF
TRBV29-1,TRBJ2-7,CSVAASSYEQYF
TRBV7-9,TRBJ1-2,CASSQQGDTYGYTF
TRBV5-1,TRBJ2-5,CASSLGQGQETQYF